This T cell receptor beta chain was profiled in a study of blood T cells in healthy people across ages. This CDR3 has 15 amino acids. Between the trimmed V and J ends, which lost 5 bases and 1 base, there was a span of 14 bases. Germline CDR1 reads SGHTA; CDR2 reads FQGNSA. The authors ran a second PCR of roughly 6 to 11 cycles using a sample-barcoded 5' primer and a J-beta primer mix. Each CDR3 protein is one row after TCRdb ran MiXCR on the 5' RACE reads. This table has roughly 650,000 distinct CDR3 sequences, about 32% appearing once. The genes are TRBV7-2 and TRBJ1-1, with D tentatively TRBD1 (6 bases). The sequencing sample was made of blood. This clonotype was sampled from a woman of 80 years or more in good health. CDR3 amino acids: CASSTQGKENTEAFF. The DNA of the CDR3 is TGTGCCAGCAGCACTCAGGGGAAAGAGAACACTGAAGCTTTCTTT.